This T cell receptor (beta chain) stems from a study of blood T cells in healthy people across ages (dated by TCRdb to 2014 to 2015). Turning to the overall study: In model experiments, roughly one uniquely barcoded TCR beta cDNA molecule per two T cells was captured by template switching. Age-related changes in TCR beta repertoire diversity were measured in the study by deep sequencing normalized with unique cDNA molecular identifiers. The donors were split into four age groups: young (average roughly 15 years), middle-aged (over 35), aged (roughly 65) and long-lived (under 85). To avoid experimental bias, donors of different ages were distributed randomly across sequencing lanes. The study analyzed two additional independent replicas of 1 million unique cDNA reads from the same blood draw for two donors, one aged 18 to 29 and one aged 80 or older. Paper-wide results and their limitations: Donor CMV infection status was unknown, potentially confounding age-related changes in expanded clonotypes. The percentage of naive T cells measured by flow cytometry correlated strongly with observed TCR beta diversity. Compared with the aged group, more naive CD4+ T cells, fewer expanded clones and increased TCR diversity were shown by the long-lived group, suggesting age selection. Conclusive comparison of naive and antigen-experienced compartments was prevented by the profiling of bulk unsorted PBMCs. Estimates of total diversity based on one million sequenced T cells were considered lower bounds and underestimates. Observed TCR beta diversity per million T cells fell roughly linearly with age, and a significant reduction was already apparent by age roughly 41.

Concerning this clonotype itself: Its antigen specificity is not known. The junction shows a germline mismatch at one end, possibly a read error.

Libraries were constructed by 5' RACE. TCRdb lists the instrument as Illumina HiSeq 2500. A second PCR of about 7 to 12 cycles was run with a J-beta primer mix and a sample-barcoded 5' primer. A template-switch 5' adaptor carrying 12 random nucleotides introduced a unique molecular identifier onto each TCR beta cDNA molecule. Each sample yielded at least 3 million CDR3-containing paired-end reads. First-strand cDNA was synthesized from all RNA with the Mint cDNA synthesis kit, primed by a TRBC-specific oligonucleotide. Following uracil-DNA glycosylase treatment, all cDNA underwent a first 18-cycle PCR with the universal primers M1SS and BC2_uni_R. Per the source publication's procedure: For normalization, 1 million high-quality reads, each with a distinct molecular identifier, were randomly selected from each sample. Instead of being binned into consensus sequences, reads with shared molecular identifiers were discarded. MiTCR, set to a Q25 quality threshold and the strictest error-elimination algorithm, was used for CDR3 identification, clonotype clustering and error correction. A nonparametric unseen species model using Euler transformation provided a lower-bound estimate of total TCR beta diversity. TCRdb itself trimmed the public reads at Q25 with fastp, ran MiXCR and retained productive beta chains. Each entry is one CDR3 protein sequence, shown with its most common DNA and genes. The V and J calls were determined by TCRdb, not by the authors. This sample gives around 580,000 distinct CDR3 sequences in total; around 48% of them show up just once. In total, the top ten clones hold 20% to 25% of the sample.

The donors were roughly 40 Caucasian individuals from Russia, aged roughly 6 to 100 years, who were systemically healthy. Around 10 milliliters of peripheral blood were collected from each donor into EDTA-treated Vacutainer tubes. Ficoll-Paque density-gradient centrifugation was used to isolate PBMCs, with at least 6.5 million obtained per sample. Total RNA was extracted from PBMCs with Trizol reagent, with at least 6 micrograms obtained per sample. For every donor, an aliquot of PBMCs went through flow cytometry to measure the percentages of naive CD45RAhigh/CD27high T cells. Material for sequencing was blood. The receptor was derived from an older man in good health.

In nucleotides, the sequence is TGTGCCAGCAGCATGCCAGAGAGCTACGAGCAGTACTTC. Translated, it reads CASSMPESYEQYF. Here the chain combines TRBV15 and TRBJ2-7, with the identity of the D gene unclear. From the cysteine through the phenylalanine, the CDR3 covers 13 amino acids. Only the CDR3 region is kept as DNA, spanning 39 bases read in frame from base 1. CDR1 and CDR2 (LNHNV, YYDKDF) derive from the germline V gene (reference sequence).